The next 17 T cell receptor beta chains were all read from a single sample in a study of T cell changes during pregnancy in multiple sclerosis. Sequencing used immunoSEQ multiplex PCR; TCRdb keeps in-frame clones, though not all of them. Of around 50,000 clones in the sample, around 93% are singletons; the top ten hold approximately 0.64%. Sequenced material: CD4+ T cells from peripheral blood mononuclear cells, taken after pregnancy. These receptors all come from a female donor with multiple sclerosis, enrolled in a pregnancy study.

The rearrangement links TRBV7-3 to TRBJ1-1, with a possible D match to TRBD1 (6 bases). CDR1 SGHTA and CDR2 FQGTGA come from the germline V gene. The V gene lost 5 bases and the J gene lost 4 bases, with 17 bases spanning the gap. The CDR3 has 15 amino acids. The CDR3 DNA is TGTGCCAGCAGCCGACTGGGGGCGGGGGGCACTGAAGCTTTCTTT. Translation gives CASSRLGAGGTEAFF.

This clone was seen a few times. J is TRBJ1-1 and V is TRBV10-3; 11 bases fit TRBD1. Germline loops: CDR1 ENHRY, CDR2 SYGVKD. The CDR3 covers 13 residues. The ends lost 6 bases at V and 4 bases at J; junction bases unmatched: 1. This CDR3 is CAIRGTGGTEAFF. The CDR3 DNA reads as TGTGCCATCAGGGGGACAGGGGGCACTGAAGCTTTCTTT.

This sequence joins TRBV7-9 and TRBJ2-2; D is perhaps TRBD1 (6 bases). CDR1 and CDR2 from the germline V gene are SEHNR and FQNEAQ (reference sequence). Trimming shortened V by 4 bases and J by 3 bases, and 9 bases separated the two germline ends. CDR3 length equals 14 residues. The CDR3 coding sequence is TGTGCCAGCAGCTCACAGGGAGACACCGGGGAGCTGTTTTTT. Its translation: CASSSQGDTGELFF.

The chain uses TRBV19 and TRBJ1-2; D gene unclear. The ends were cut back, 6 bases at V and 4 bases at J, with 9 bases in the middle. Germline CDR1 is LNHDA and CDR2 is SQIVND (reference sequence). The CDR3 is 12 amino acids. CDR3 coding DNA: TGTGCCAGTAGCCCACCTATCTATGGCTACACCTTC. Translation: CASSPPIYGYTF.

The chain combines TRBV18 with TRBJ1-2; tentatively, D is TRBD1 (6 bases). V lost 5 bases and J 7 bases, leaving 20 bases between the germline ends. The germline V gene has CDR1 KGHSH and CDR2 LQKENI. This CDR3 spans 15 amino acids. CDR3 DNA sequence: TGTGCCAGCTCAGGGGGCGGGGGGCCTTTGCGTGGCTACACCTTC. It yields the protein CASSGGGGPLRGYTF.

The chain joins TRBV7-9 to TRBJ2-1; TRBD1 agrees at 9 bases. Germline CDR1 reads SEHNR; CDR2 reads FQNEAQ (reference sequence). Germline trimming cut 4 bases from V and 8 bases from J; bases unmatched to any gene: 9. The CDR3 is 15 residues long. Here the CDR3 DNA reads TGTGCCAGCAGCTCCTGGACAGGGGCGGGCGATGAGCAGTTCTTC. Encoded protein: CASSSWTGAGDEQFF.

The rearrangement links TRBV25-1 to TRBJ1-1; D is possibly TRBD1 (6 bases). The germline V and J ends were trimmed by 10 bases and 10 bases, with 19 bases remaining between them. Germline loops: CDR1 MGHDK, CDR2 SYGVNS. The CDR3 spans 12 residues. CDR3 loop: CATTAQGRGAFF. The CDR3 nucleotides are TGTGCCACCACAGCCCAGGGGCGAGGAGCTTTCTTT.

This chain connects TRBV29-1 to TRBJ2-1, with D possibly being TRBD1 (5 bases). Trimming shortened V by 6 bases and J by 6 bases, and 15 bases separated the two germline ends. Germline values: CDR1 SQVTM, CDR2 ANQGSEA. The CDR3 sequence is 13 residues long. The CDR3 spells CSVSLGALNEQFF. As DNA, the CDR3 is TGCAGCGTGTCTCTTGGGGCCCTCAATGAGCAGTTCTTC.

The chain is built from TRBV5-6 and TRBJ1-5, with 8 bases identical to TRBD1. Germline assignment: CDR1 SGHDT and CDR2 YYEEEE. The V and J ends lost 2 bases and 5 bases, in that order; junction bases with no gene match: 9. The CDR3 consists of 16 residues. This chain's CDR3 is CASSFGTRGRDQPQHF. DNA of the CDR3: TGTGCCAGCAGCTTCGGAACCAGGGGGCGGGATCAGCCCCAGCATTTT.

The J gene is TRBJ1-5, the V gene TRBV14; D is possibly TRBD1 (6 bases). The CDR3 sequence is 14 residues long. The V gene lost 0 bases and the J gene lost 8 bases, with 11 bases spanning the gap. Germline V gene lookup returns CDR1 SGHDN and CDR2 FVKESK. As DNA, the CDR3 is TGTGCCAGCAGCCAAGAACCTAACAGGGAGCCCCAGCATTTT. Its translation: CASSQEPNREPQHF.

V and J are TRBV12-5 and TRBJ2-7; weak D call: TRBD1 (6 bases). This CDR3 spans 16 amino acids. The V and J ends lost 0 bases and 7 bases respectively, with 19 bases between them. Germline-derived CDR1 and CDR2 are LGHNT and FRNRAP. DNA for the CDR3: TGTGCTAGTGGTTTGGTACCACAGGGTAGGGTGAGGGAGCAGTACTTC. Protein: CASGLVPQGRVREQYF.

Only a few counts were recorded for this clone. This sequence joins TRBV16 and TRBJ1-1; unclear D gene. Germline-derived CDR1 and CDR2 are KGHSY and FQNENV. The CDR3 covers 15 residues. The germline V and J ends were trimmed by 0 bases and 0 bases, with 8 bases remaining between them. The CDR3 loop reads CASSQSAGLNTEAFF. The CDR3 region has the DNA TGTGCCAGCAGCCAATCGGCGGGCTTGAACACTGAAGCTTTCTTT.

The V and J genes are TRBV6-5 and TRBJ2-3; 11 nucleotides agree with TRBD2. The CDR3 extends over 14 amino acids. V lost 5 bases to trimming and J lost 6 bases; unmatched junction nucleotides: 4. Germline-derived CDR1 and CDR2 are MNHEY and SVGAGI. This CDR3 is CASSPSGGFDTQYF. The CDR3 bases are TGTGCCAGCAGTCCTAGCGGGGGGTTCGATACGCAGTATTTT.

The chain couples TRBV11-2 to TRBJ2-1; possible D gene TRBD2, 7 bases. This CDR3 has 12 amino acids. V was shortened by 10 bases and J by 7 bases, with 14 bases between the two germline ends. Germline V gene data show CDR1 as SGHAT and CDR2 as FQNNGV. CDR3 sequence: CATLGGVNEQFF. CDR3 sequence (DNA): TGTGCCACCCTAGGGGGGGTAAATGAGCAGTTCTTC. The full variable domain, completed using reference TRBV11-2 and TRBJ2-1, is EAGVAQSPRYKIIEKRQSVAFWCNPISGHATLYWYQQILGQGPKLLIQFQNNGVVDDSQLPKDRFSAERLKGVDSTLKIQPAKLEDSAVYLCATLGGVNEQFFGPGTRLTVL.

The genes are TRBV30 and TRBJ1-1; D gene uncertain. This CDR3 spans 13 amino acids. Germline values: CDR1 GTSNPN, CDR2 SVGIG (reference sequence). The ends were cut back, 0 bases at V and 1 base at J, with 6 bases in the middle. CDR3 region: CAWSVRGNTEAFF. The CDR3 coding sequence is TGTGCCTGGAGTGTACGGGGGAACACTGAAGCTTTCTTT.

In this sample, this clone turned up once. CDR3 bases: TGTGCCAGCAGACAGGGGGCCGGCAGGGGGCGCGACGAGCAGTACTTC. This encodes CASRQGAGRGRDEQYF. This chain connects TRBV7-8 to TRBJ2-7, with 9 positions matching TRBD1. The CDR3 covers 16 residues. V was clipped by 6 bases and J by 5 bases; unmatched bases: 14. Germline assignment: CDR1 SGHVS and CDR2 FQNEAQ.

The V and J genes are TRBV30 and TRBJ1-6, with D possibly being TRBD1 (6 bases). This CDR3 contains 14 residues. The V end lost 2 bases, the J end lost 7 bases, and 12 bases lay between the germline ends. The germline gives CDR1 GTSNPN, CDR2 SVGIG (reference sequence). This chain's CDR3 is CAWSPGVGNSPLHF. The CDR3 bases are TGTGCCTGGAGTCCAGGGGTAGGAAATTCACCCCTCCACTTT. Based on the CDR3 plus reference TRBV30 and TRBJ1-6, the full variable domain is SQTIHQWPATLVQPVGSPLSLECTVEGTSNPNLYWYRQAAGRGLQLLFYSVGIGQISSEVPQNLSASRPQDRQFILSSKKLLLSDSGFYLCAWSPGVGNSPLHFGNGTRLTVT.